This TCR beta chain was recorded in a study of shared clonotypes between healthy human individuals. The CDR3 runs to 15 residues. Trimming cost V 4 bases and J 4 bases, with 14 bases left between them. Germline CDR1 MNHNY, CDR2 SVGAGI (reference sequence). Assay: immunoSEQ multiplex PCR; the TCRdb copy retains only in-frame clones and omits some. The sample contains 1.6 million or so clones, approximately 98.5% of which appear only once. The chain joins TRBV6-6 to TRBJ1-3; D remains unclear. Sequencing was done on a sample of naive CD4+ T cells sorted from blood. Documented subset: CD45RA+ positively selected. The sequence came from a man aged 25 to 45 in good health. CDR3 in DNA: TGTGCCAGCAGTTCCCACGATAGAACCGGAAACACCATATATTTT. It encodes CASSSHDRTGNTIYF.